This TCR beta chain was obtained from a study of cytomegalovirus exposure and HLA in healthy donors. Study-wide background: Among around 400 genotyped donors, around 81% fell in the Caucasian-associated ancestry cluster.

Findings and caveats of the study: A prior analysis recorded that most TCR beta V segments were productive about 87% or about 30% of the time. Per a later analysis, 16,951 TCR beta sequences showed association with HLA alleles at 0.05 false discovery rate.

Primers: 60 Vbeta forward and 13 Jbeta reverse. Libraries were prepared by immunoSEQ multiplex PCR; TCRdb keeps only in-frame clonotypes and omits some of them. The sample lists about 100,000 clones, approximately 80% occurring once. A remark on this clone: Its antigen is not known.

Trimming at V came to 2 bases and at J to 2 bases, leaving 2 bases not matched to a gene. CDR1 MNHEY and CDR2 SVGAGI come from the germline V gene. There are 15 residues in the CDR3. This chain connects TRBV6-5 to TRBJ2-5; 10 nucleotides match TRBD2. The specimen was PBMCs. The source of this sequence is a male donor in good health and CMV-seronegative. In DNA, the CDR3 is TGTGCCAGCAGTTACGCTAGCGGGGGACAAGAGACCCAGTACTTC. This codes for CASSYASGGQETQYF.